The sequence of this T cell receptor (beta chain) was determined in a study of T cell responses to AZD1222 COVID-19 vaccine. Germline CDR1 LGHNT, CDR2 FRNRAP. The CDR3 length is 14 residues. V dropped 4 bases and J dropped 7 bases, with 13 bases sitting between them. Sequencing was performed with immunoSEQ multiplex PCR; in TCRdb, only in-frame clones are kept and a portion is missing. The sample yields around 78,000 clones, under 90% seen once. The source was peripheral blood, collected 28 days after the second AZD1222 dose. The TCR was taken from an adult who received the AZD1222 COVID-19 vaccine. V usage is TRBV12-5 and J usage is TRBJ2-2, with a possible D match to TRBD1 (6 bases). The CDR3 DNA reads TGTGCTAGTGGTTCCTCTACAGGGTACGGGGAGCTGTTTTTT. Translation gives CASGSSTGYGELFF.